The table lists the clone carrying this T cell receptor beta chain with many counts. Trimming left V 6 bases short and J 6 bases short, with 17 bases between. The CDR3 is 15 residues long. The V gene's germline CDR1 is ENHRY and CDR2 SYGVKD. There were TCR beta CDR3 regions amplified from RNA transcripts. RT-PCR in the first round (using the HTBI primer set) targeted the TCR CDR3. TCRdb re-derived calls from the multiplex PCR reads in MiXCR, one entry per CDR3 protein. The profile shows roughly 380,000 distinct CDR3 sequences, about 18% of them singletons. The sample is drawn from a study of T cells in Graves' hyperthyroidism and ophthalmopathy. Clinical symptoms, serum thyroxine and TRAb, thyroid ultrasound and orbital computed tomography were used for the diagnoses.

The clonotype originates from a woman younger than 30 with Graves' hyperthyroidism. Specimen: blood. The gene calls are TRBV10-3 and TRBJ2-2, with D perhaps matching TRBD1 (5 bases). In DNA, the CDR3 is TGTGCCATCAGGGGGCGCAGGGAATCCCCCGGGGAGCTGTTTTTT. As protein: CAIRGRRESPGELFF.